This T cell receptor (beta chain) was recovered during a study of blood T cell repertoires in COVID-19. V was pared by 1 base and J by 8 bases, with 3 bases of the junction left unmatched. The CDR3 extends over 14 amino acids. The germline V gene has CDR1 SGHTA and CDR2 FQGNSA. Method: immunoSEQ multiplex PCR; TCRdb's copy keeps in-frame clones and lacks some. Of about 140,000 clones in the sample, about four fifths were seen once. The sequence was collected from a man aged 65-85 years who had recovered from COVID-19. The sample comprised peripheral blood. The chain is built from TRBV7-2 and TRBJ2-1; 9 bases are shared with TRBD1. CDR3 coding DNA: TGTGCCAGCAGCTTAGGACAGGGGGTTTATGAGCAGTTCTTC. This codes for CASSLGQGVYEQFF.